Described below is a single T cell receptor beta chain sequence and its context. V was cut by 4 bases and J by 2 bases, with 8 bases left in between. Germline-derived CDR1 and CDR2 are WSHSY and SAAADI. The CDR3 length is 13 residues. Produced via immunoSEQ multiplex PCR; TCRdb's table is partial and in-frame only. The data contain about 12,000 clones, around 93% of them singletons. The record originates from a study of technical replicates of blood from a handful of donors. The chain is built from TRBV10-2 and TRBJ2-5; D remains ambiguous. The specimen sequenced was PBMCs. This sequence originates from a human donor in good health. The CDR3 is CASSGSRQETQYF. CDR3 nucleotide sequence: TGCGCCAGCAGTGGTAGCAGACAAGAGACCCAGTACTTC.